The next 7 T cell receptor beta chains were all read from a single sample in a study of T cells in Graves' hyperthyroidism and ophthalmopathy. Researchers amplified the TCR beta CDR3 regions from RNA transcripts. RT-PCR in the first round (using the HTBI primer set) targeted the TCR CDR3. TCRdb used MiXCR to reprocess the multiplex PCR reads, holding one entry per CDR3 protein. The data contain hundreds of thousands of distinct CDR3 sequences, 15% to 20% of them singletons. The sequenced sample consisted of blood. The source of these receptors is a woman aged 35 to 49 with Graves' ophthalmopathy.

This clonotype was detected many times. The rearrangement uses TRBV28 and TRBJ2-7; the D gene is possibly TRBD2 (6 bases). Trimming took 5 bases from V and 2 from J, leaving 16 bases between them. Looked up from germline, CDR1 is MDHEN and CDR2 is SYDVKM. CDR3 length equals 15 residues. The CDR3 region is CASSPGLVAAYEQYF. The CDR3, as DNA: TGTGCCAGCAGTCCAGGACTTGTAGCGGCCTACGAGCAGTACTTC.

This clonotype was seen at least ten times. V gene TRBV12-3 or TRBV12-4 combines with J gene TRBJ2-5, with 9 bases fitting TRBD2. This CDR3 contains 16 residues. Trimming took 6 bases from V and 4 from J; bases not matched to a gene: 12. CDR3 sequence: CASSSRGTSSRETQYF. Written as DNA, the CDR3 is TGTGCCAGCAGCTCCCGGGGGACTAGCTCCCGAGAGACCCAGTACTTC.

The rearrangement uses TRBV6-1 and TRBJ1-2; D is uncertain. This CDR3 is built from 17 residues. Germline CDR1 reads MNHNS; CDR2 reads SASEGT. The ends were cut back, 2 bases at V and 1 base at J, with 17 bases in the middle. Here the CDR3 reads CASSELGAPAFNYGYTF. CDR3 coding DNA: TGTGCCAGCAGTGAATTGGGAGCGCCAGCATTTAACTATGGCTACACCTTC.

The rearrangement uses TRBV12-3 or TRBV12-4 and TRBJ1-2, with D possibly being TRBD1 (5 bases). V was pared by 5 bases and J by 8 bases, with 18 bases between. The CDR3 length is 14 residues. The CDR3 region is CASSRTFPAEGYTF. CDR3 DNA: TGTGCCAGCAGTAGGACATTTCCTGCGGAAGGCTACACCTTC.

A word on this clonotype: A much larger clone differs from this one at a single base, so this may be a read error. This chain connects TRBV7-2 to TRBJ2-1; 15 bases are shared with TRBD2. The germline CDR1 and CDR2 sequences are SGHTA and FQGNSA. CDR3 size: 19 residues. DNA for the CDR3: TGTGCCAGCAGCGCGCCGGGACTAGCGGGGGGTCACATATACAATGAGCAGTCCTTC. It is translated as CASSAPGLAGGHIYNEQSF.

In the case of this clonotype: Just one base apart from a much larger clone, this may be a read error. The chain employs TRBV11-2 and TRBJ1-3, with D unresolved. This CDR3 is built from 15 residues. CDR1 SGHAT and CDR2 FQNNGV come from the germline V gene. This CDR3 reads CASSLGEGTGNTLYF. Written as DNA, the CDR3 is TGTGCCAGCAGCTTGGGTGAGGGAACTGGAAACACCTTATATTTT.

The chain carries TRBV6-1 and TRBJ1-4; 7 nucleotides match TRBD1. The germline V gene has CDR1 MNHNS and CDR2 SASEGT. V shed 7 bases and J 4 bases; nucleotides not matched to a gene: 6. The CDR3 runs 14 residues. For the CDR3, the DNA is TGTGCCAGCACCCTGGGACAGAGTAATGAAAAACTGTTTTTT. The encoded protein is CASTLGQSNEKLFF.